This TCR beta chain was captured by sequencing in a study of CD8 T cells in ankylosing spondylitis. Findings and caveats of the study: In ankylosing spondylitis patients, matched synovial fluid reportedly showed significant enrichment of disease-linked clones.

With respect to this clonotype: Its antigen remains unknown.

The authors made TCR beta libraries by quantitative 5'-RACE with molecular barcodes. TCRdb re-called the 5' RACE reads through MiXCR, storing one row per CDR3 protein. The sample has 150,000 to 200,000 distinct CDR3 sequences; around 16% are singletons. The CDR3 is 13 amino acids. Germline V CDR1 and CDR2: DFQATT, SNEGSKA (reference sequence). The sequenced sample consisted of blood, either unsorted or a sorted T cell fraction (not recorded which). The receptor comes from a male donor with ankylosing spondylitis or in good health (not recorded which). The rearrangement joins TRBV20-1 to TRBJ2-1; 7 bases fit TRBD2. CDR3 nucleotide sequence: TGCAGGGCATCTAGCGGCCCCTACAATGAGCAGTTCTTC. Translated, it gives CRASSGPYNEQFF.